Listed below are T cell receptor beta chains from one sample, sequenced in a study of blood T cell repertoires in COVID-19. Produced via immunoSEQ multiplex PCR; TCRdb's table is partial and in-frame only. The table lists roughly 170,000 clones, approximately 85% of them singletons. The source material was peripheral blood. These receptors were collected from a man in his forties who had recovered from COVID-19. Each CDR3 is given with its conserved first and last residue. Fields, in order: V gene, D gene, CDR3 length, J gene, clone size, CDR3 DNA, CDR3 protein. The D gene is left open where the match is weak. Rows give clone size only sometimes, using once, few, many, or a class for an expanded clone.

TRBV14	TRBD1	13	TRBJ1-5	few	TGTGCCAGCAGCACCGGACAGGGCGAGCCCCAGCATTTT	CASSTGQGEPQHF
TRBV6-2/TRBV6-3	NA	14	TRBJ2-7	once	TGTGCCAGCAGTTACTTAGACAGAATCTACGAGCAGTACTTC	CASSYLDRIYEQYF
TRBV4-2	NA	13	TRBJ2-5	NA	TGTGCCAGCAGCCAAGCAGTCCCAGAGACCCAGTACTTC	CASSQAVPETQYF
TRBV19	NA	13	TRBJ2-3	NA	TGTGCCACTAAGTGGCGGGCCACAGATACGCAGTATTTT	CATKWRATDTQYF
TRBV7-2	TRBD2	15	TRBJ2-3	NA	TGTGCCAGCAGCCTGACTAGCGGGTCCGGGGATACGCAGTATTTT	CASSLTSGSGDTQYF
TRBV9	TRBD1	14	TRBJ1-1	NA	TGTGCCAGCAGCGGGAACAGGGGGCTCGGGGAAGCTTTCTTT	CASSGNRGLGEAFF
TRBV7-2	NA	15	TRBJ2-1	NA	TGTGCCAGCAGCCCAAAGGGGGTAGGGGACAATGAGCAGTTCTTC	CASSPKGVGDNEQFF
TRBV5-5	TRBD1	15	TRBJ2-7	NA	TGTGCCAGCAGCCCCCAGGGGACAGGGACGGTCGAGCAGTACTTC	CASSPQGTGTVEQYF
TRBV3-1/TRBV3-2	TRBD1	15	TRBJ1-1	NA	TGTGCCAGCAGCGACACCGGGACAGCGAACACTGAAGCTTTCTTT	CASSDTGTANTEAFF
TRBV6-5	NA	12	TRBJ2-3	NA	TGTGCCAGCAGTCCGTCGTCAGATACGCAGTATTTT	CASSPSSDTQYF
TRBV21-1	NA	11	TRBJ2-3	NA	TGTGCCAGCAAAGCCACAGATACGCAGTATTTT	CASKATDTQYF
TRBV11-2	NA	14	TRBJ2-3	NA	TGTGCCAGCAGCTTAGTATCGTCTGCAGATACGCAGTATTTT	CASSLVSSADTQYF
TRBV9	NA	12	TRBJ1-2	NA	TGTGCCAGCAGCGCGACAGGCTATGGCTACACCTTC	CASSATGYGYTF
TRBV5-4	NA	13	TRBJ1-1	NA	TGTGCCAGCAGCCTGGGGTTGGAGGGTGAAGCTTTCTTT	CASSLGLEGEAFF
TRBV7-2	NA	14	TRBJ1-1	NA	TGTGCCAGCAGCTTAGTAGACAGCGCGACTGAAGCTTTCTTT	CASSLVDSATEAFF
TRBV28	NA	14	TRBJ1-1	NA	TGTGCCAGCAGCGGACCCGGGGGGAACACTGAAGCTTTCTTT	CASSGPGGNTEAFF
TRBV18	TRBD1	19	TRBJ2-6	NA	TGTGCCAGCTCACCGGGACAGGGTTCCCCCAACTCTGGGGCCAACGTCCTGACTTTC	CASSPGQGSPNSGANVLTF
TRBV12-3/TRBV12-4	NA	13	TRBJ2-2	few	TGTGCCAGCAGTTTAGCCGGGGCCGGGGAGCTGTTTTTT	CASSLAGAGELFF
TRBV5-4	NA	15	TRBJ2-2	NA	TGTGCCAGCAGCTTGGATCAGATAAACACCGGGGAGCTGTTTTTT	CASSLDQINTGELFF
TRBV2	NA	12	TRBJ1-3	NA	TGTGCCAGCAGTCGAGCTGGAAACACCATATATTTT	CASSRAGNTIYF
TRBV5-1	NA	14	TRBJ2-5	NA	TGCGCCAGCAGCTTGAAATCGGGAGAAGAGACCCAGTACTTC	CASSLKSGEETQYF
TRBV11-3	NA	13	TRBJ2-5	NA	TGTGCCAGCAGCCGGGGACTTCAAGAGACCCAGTACTTC	CASSRGLQETQYF
TRBV4-3	TRBD2	15	TRBJ2-7	NA	TGCGCCAGCAGCCAAATACTAGCGGGAGAATACGAGCAGTACTTC	CASSQILAGEYEQYF
TRBV2	NA	12	TRBJ2-5	NA	TGTGCCAGCGCTCTCCGAGGGGAGACCCAGTACTTC	CASALRGETQYF
TRBV5-1	TRBD1	14	TRBJ1-1	once	TGCGCCAGCAGCCCCGGGACAGGGACGACTGAAGCTTTCTTT	CASSPGTGTTEAFF
TRBV4-2	NA	17	TRBJ1-5	NA	TGTGCCAGCAGCCAAGGGGGGGTCCTCAGCGGGGGTCAGCCCCAGCATTTT	CASSQGGVLSGGQPQHF
TRBV19	TRBD1	15	TRBJ2-7	NA	TGTGCCAGTAGTCCCTTACAGGGGCCGTCCTACGAGCAGTACTTC	CASSPLQGPSYEQYF
TRBV7-9	NA	18	TRBJ1-4	NA	TGTGCCAGCAGCTTAGGACGGCAGGGCCTCGCAACTAATGAAAAACTGTTTTTT	CASSLGRQGLATNEKLFF
TRBV19	TRBD1	16	TRBJ1-4	NA	TGTGCCAGTAGGGTCGGACAGGGGATGAATAATGAAAAACTGTTTTTT	CASRVGQGMNNEKLFF
TRBV3-1/TRBV3-2	NA	13	TRBJ1-1	NA	TGTGCCAGCAGCCCGGGACAGAACACTGAAGCTTTCTTT	CASSPGQNTEAFF
TRBV12-3/TRBV12-4	TRBD1	13	TRBJ1-2	NA	TGTGCCAGCAGTTTTTCCTCGGGACAGCTCTACACCTTC	CASSFSSGQLYTF
TRBV6-2/TRBV6-3	NA	11	TRBJ2-7	NA	TGTGCCAGCAGCCTCTACTACGAGCAGTACTTC	CASSLYYEQYF
TRBV10-3	NA	13	TRBJ2-1	NA	TGTGCCATCACGGGGCGGGGAAACAATGAGCAGTTCTTC	CAITGRGNNEQFF
TRBV10-2	NA	13	TRBJ2-3	NA	TGCGCCAGCAGTATAGTCCACACAGATACGCAGTATTTT	CASSIVHTDTQYF
TRBV5-1	TRBD2	13	TRBJ2-1	NA	TGCGCCAGCAGCTACGGCGGGAGCGGCGAGCAGTTCTTC	CASSYGGSGEQFF
TRBV18	NA	14	TRBJ1-1	NA	TGTGCCAGCTCACCAGTCCAGGGAAGAACTGAAGCTTTCTTT	CASSPVQGRTEAFF
TRBV4-1	NA	17	TRBJ2-7	few	TGCGCCAGCAGCCAAGGTAGCGTGAGAATCAACCCCTACGAGCAGTACTTC	CASSQGSVRINPYEQYF
TRBV7-2	NA	13	TRBJ1-5	NA	TGTGCCAGCAGCTCGGACACTAATCAGCCCCAGCATTTT	CASSSDTNQPQHF
TRBV7-2	TRBD2	14	TRBJ2-3	NA	TGTGCCAGCGGATCGGGGGGGAGCACAGATACGCAGTATTTT	CASGSGGSTDTQYF
TRBV7-9	TRBD1	13	TRBJ2-7	NA	TGTGCCAGCAGCTCACAGGGGGGAGGCGAGCAGTACTTC	CASSSQGGGEQYF
TRBV28	NA	14	TRBJ1-5	NA	TGTGCCAGCGGAGGACAGTATAGCAATCAGCCCCAGCATTTT	CASGGQYSNQPQHF
TRBV15	NA	15	TRBJ2-7	NA	TGTGCCACCAGCAGTTCCGAAAGGGGTGTTTACGAGCAGTACTTC	CATSSSERGVYEQYF
TRBV9	TRBD1	13	TRBJ1-2	NA	TGTGCCAGAAGGACAGGGCGCTCCTATGGCTACACCTTC	CARRTGRSYGYTF
TRBV7-3	TRBD2	15	TRBJ2-7	NA	TGTGCCAGCAGCCTCCGGGGGGGTCAGGCCTACGAGCAGTACTTC	CASSLRGGQAYEQYF
TRBV27	NA	14	TRBJ2-3	NA	TGTGCCAGCAGTCGGACGGGAGAGGCAGATACGCAGTATTTT	CASSRTGEADTQYF
TRBV19	TRBD1	17	TRBJ1-5	NA	TGTGCCAGTAGTGGCGGGTCGCCGACAGGGGCTAATCAGCCCCAGCATTTT	CASSGGSPTGANQPQHF
TRBV6-5	NA	14	TRBJ2-5	NA	TGTGCCAGCAGTCTACAGGGGAGGCGGGAGACCCAGTACTTC	CASSLQGRRETQYF
TRBV28	TRBD2	16	TRBJ2-1	NA	TGTGCCAGCAGAGACGAAATAGCGGGGGGGAACAATGAGCAGTTCTTC	CASRDEIAGGNNEQFF
TRBV20-1	NA	11	TRBJ1-2	NA	TGCAGTGTTCCACAGGAGTATGGCTACACCTTC	CSVPQEYGYTF
TRBV6-2/TRBV6-3	TRBD1	14	TRBJ1-2	NA	TGTGCCAGCAGTTACGGGACAGGGGGCTATGGCTACACCTTC	CASSYGTGGYGYTF
TRBV25-1	NA	11	TRBJ2-1	NA	TGTGCCAGCAGGGAATATGAGGGTCTGTTCTTC	CASREYEGLFF
TRBV18	TRBD2	15	TRBJ2-3	NA	TGTGCCAGCTCACCTACCCGGGGGGGCACAGATACGCAGTATTTT	CASSPTRGGTDTQYF
TRBV3-1/TRBV3-2	TRBD2	14	TRBJ2-1	NA	TGTGCCAGCGGCCTAGCGGGGGATTACAATGAGCAGTTCTTC	CASGLAGDYNEQFF
TRBV4-3	NA	15	TRBJ1-4	NA	TGCGCCAGCAGCCAAGAGGCTGCAACTAATGAAAAACTGTTTTTT	CASSQEAATNEKLFF
TRBV6-5	TRBD1	14	TRBJ2-7	NA	TGTGCCAGCCGTACCGGGACAGGGGTCTACGAGCAGTACTTC	CASRTGTGVYEQYF
TRBV28	NA	13	TRBJ1-5	NA	TGTGCCAGCAGTCCCAGCGCGGGTCAGCCCCAGCATTTT	CASSPSAGQPQHF
TRBV19	NA	12	TRBJ1-5	NA	TGTGCCAGTTCGGATCGGAGGGAGCCCCAGCATTTT	CASSDRREPQHF
TRBV5-6	NA	12	TRBJ2-7	NA	TGTGCCAGCAGCCTAAACTCCTACGAGCAGTACTTC	CASSLNSYEQYF
TRBV7-9	TRBD1	13	TRBJ1-6	NA	TGTGCCAGCAGCGAGGACAGGCTTTCACCCCTCCACTTT	CASSEDRLSPLHF